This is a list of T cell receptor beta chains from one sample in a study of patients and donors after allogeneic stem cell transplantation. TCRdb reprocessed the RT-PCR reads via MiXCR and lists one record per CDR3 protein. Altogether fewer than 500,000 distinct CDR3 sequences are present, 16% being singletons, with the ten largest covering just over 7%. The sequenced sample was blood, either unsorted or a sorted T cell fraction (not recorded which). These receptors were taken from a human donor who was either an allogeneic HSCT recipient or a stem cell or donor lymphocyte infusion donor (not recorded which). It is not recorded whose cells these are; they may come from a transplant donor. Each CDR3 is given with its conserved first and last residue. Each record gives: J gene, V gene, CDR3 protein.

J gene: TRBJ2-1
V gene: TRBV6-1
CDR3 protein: CASSIDSSYNEQFF

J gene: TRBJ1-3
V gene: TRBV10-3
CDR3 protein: CAISGSSGNTIYF

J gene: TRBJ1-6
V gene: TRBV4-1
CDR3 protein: CASSPGPPFSPLHF

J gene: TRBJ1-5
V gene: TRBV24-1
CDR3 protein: CATTEGFNQPQHF

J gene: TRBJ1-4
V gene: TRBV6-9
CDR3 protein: CASSYSEGPTTNEKLFF

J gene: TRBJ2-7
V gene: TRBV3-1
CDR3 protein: CASSQSVSGGLDEQYF

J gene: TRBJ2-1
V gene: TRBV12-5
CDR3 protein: CASGPFGTSGYNEQFF

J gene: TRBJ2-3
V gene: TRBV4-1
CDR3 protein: CASSHGREVVADTQYF

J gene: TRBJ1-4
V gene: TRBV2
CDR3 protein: CASSARLGQGGEKLFF

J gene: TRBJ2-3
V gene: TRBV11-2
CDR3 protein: CASRRTGDEDTQYF

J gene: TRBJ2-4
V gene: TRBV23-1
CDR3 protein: CASSPEGEAKNIQYF

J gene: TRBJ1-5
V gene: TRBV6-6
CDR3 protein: CAILGVRGQPQHF

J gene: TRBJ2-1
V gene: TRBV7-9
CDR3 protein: CASSLLQYNEQFF

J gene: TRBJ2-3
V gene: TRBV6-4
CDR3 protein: CASSDHGHNTDTQYF

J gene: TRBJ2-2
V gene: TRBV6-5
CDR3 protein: CASSYGHSNTGELFF

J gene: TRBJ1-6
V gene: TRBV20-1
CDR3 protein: CSARDDLGQLHF

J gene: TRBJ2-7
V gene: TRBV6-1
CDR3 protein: CASTKAGFTYEQYF

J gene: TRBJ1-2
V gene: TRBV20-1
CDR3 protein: CSANSGTLGNGYTF

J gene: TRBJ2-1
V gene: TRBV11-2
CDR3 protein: CASSSLRKWDEQFF

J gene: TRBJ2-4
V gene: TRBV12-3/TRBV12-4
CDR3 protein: CASSGSNIQYF

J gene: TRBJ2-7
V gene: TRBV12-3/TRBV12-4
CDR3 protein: CASGTSGTLRQYF

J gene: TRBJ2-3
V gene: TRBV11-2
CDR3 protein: CASSFRRGPSSTDTQYF